Detailed here is one T cell receptor (beta chain). Its cognate antigen has yet to be identified. Per-base quality was not reported, and no clone a single base away is much larger than it. Each collaborating institution followed its own protocols to collect whole blood in K2EDTA tubes. Collaborator samples were shipped for TCRbeta analysis as frozen whole blood, isolated PBMCs, or DNA extracted from either sample type. The data belong to a study of blood T cell repertoires in COVID-19 (dated by TCRdb to 2019 to 2021). Notes on the research overall: The collaborator samples originated in the United States, Italy and Spain and spanned the acute and convalescent phases of COVID-19. The material from the prospective study consisted of cDNA or gDNA derived from T cells, B-cell-depleted T cells, or PBMCs. Subjects who had been exposed to COVID-19, were actively infected with it, or had recovered from it provided the deeply sampled blood TCRbeta repertoires that made up the dataset. A freely available public database, intended as a resource for researchers studying the immune response to SARS-CoV-2, is where the repertoires were released. Samples were obtained from the ongoing ImmuneRACE study (first 160 participants) and from some 1,200 subjects provided by 6 global collaborators. Nearly every sample came with metadata listing a de-identified subject ID, COVID-19 status, age in years and sex. HLA class I and class II types, where available, came from metadata supplied by the sample provider rather than from assay-based typing.

TCRbeta CDR3 regions were amplified from genomic DNA using the immunoSEQ Assay, a bias-controlled multiplex PCR. Per the authors' processing: Nucleated cell counts per sample were estimated from amplification of reference gene primers within the assay. To quantify the absolute abundance of each unique TCRbeta CDR3 rearrangement, sequence reads were collapsed and filtered. For each sample, productive Simpson clonality was calculated as the square root of Simpson's diversity index over productive rearrangements. TCRdb re-hosts the immuneACCESS table, in-frame sequences only. Its copies lack some clones; in the studies checked, an unresolved V gene accounts for under half of them, and the cause for the rest is not known. The V and J calls and clone size come from that table; D and trimming were worked out from the DNA. Across this sample there are 100,000 or so clones, with roughly 80% seen only once. The ten largest clonotypes hold roughly 31% of the sample.

Study-wide findings and limitations: The quantity of clinical and demographic metadata differed by source and by participant and was supplied without curation.

The CDR1 and CDR2 encoded by the germline V gene (reference sequence) are PRHDT and FYEKMQ. V is cut by 0 bases and J by 3 bases, and the space between the germline ends is 6 bases. The CDR3 runs 13 amino acids, cysteine and phenylalanine included. Only CDR3 DNA remains: 39 bases, in frame from the first base. The clonotype originates from a man between 70 and 80 years old with active or convalescent COVID-19. Recombination connected TRBV13 to TRBJ2-7; the D region possibly corresponds to TRBD1 (5 bases align). Sequencing input: peripheral blood. The nucleotide sequence reads as follows: TGTGCCAGCAGCTTAGGCCAGGGCTACGAGCAGTACTTC. This is translated as CASSLGQGYEQYF. The CDR3, completed at both ends by the reference TRBV13 and TRBJ2-7 genes, gives the full variable domain AAGVIQSPRHLIKEKRETATLKCYPIPRHDTVYWYQQGPGQDPQFLISFYEKMQSDKGSIPDRFSAQQFSDYHSELNMSSLELGDSALYFCASSLGQGYEQYFGPGTRLTVT.